This T cell receptor beta chain is drawn from a study of T cell responses to AZD1222 COVID-19 vaccine. Findings and caveats of the study: White British ancestry dominated among donors, who included more females, and clonal diversity was possibly underestimated.

Clones were read by immunoSEQ multiplex PCR, and TCRdb kept only the in-frame ones, dropping some. The top ten clones hold approximately 2.4% of a sample with over 100,000 clones, 88% of them seen once. This clone was counted a single time. The target antigen is unknown. Germline V CDR1 and CDR2: SGHTA, FQGTGA. V was pared by 0 bases and J by 8 bases, with 3 bases of the junction left unmatched. The CDR3 has 14 amino acids. This chain joins TRBV7-3 and TRBJ2-5; 10 nucleotides line up with TRBD2. This TCR derives from an adult in good health. This specimen was peripheral blood, taken on day 0 of AZD1222 vaccination. The CDR3 protein is CASSLTASGSTQYF. The CDR3 DNA reads as TGTGCCAGCAGCTTAACGGCTAGCGGGAGTACCCAGTACTTC. Complete variable domain (other parts from reference TRBV7-3 and TRBJ2-5): GAGVSQTPSNKVTEKGKYVELRCDPISGHTALYWYRQSLGQGPEFLIYFQGTGAADDSGLPNDRFFAVRPEGSVSTLKIQRTERGDSAVYLCASSLTASGSTQYFGPGTRLLVL.